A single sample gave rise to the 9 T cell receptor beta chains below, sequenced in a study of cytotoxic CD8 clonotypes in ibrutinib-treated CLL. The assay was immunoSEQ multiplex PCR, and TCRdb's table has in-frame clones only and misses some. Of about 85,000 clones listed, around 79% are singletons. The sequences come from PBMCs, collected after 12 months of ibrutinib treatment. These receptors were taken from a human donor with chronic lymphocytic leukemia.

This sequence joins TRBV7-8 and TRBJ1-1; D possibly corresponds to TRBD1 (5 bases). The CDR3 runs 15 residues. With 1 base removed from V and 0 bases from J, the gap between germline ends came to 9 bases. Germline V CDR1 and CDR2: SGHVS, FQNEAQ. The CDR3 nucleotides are TGTGCCAGCAGCTTAGTTTGGGGCATGAACACTGAAGCTTTCTTT. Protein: CASSLVWGMNTEAFF.

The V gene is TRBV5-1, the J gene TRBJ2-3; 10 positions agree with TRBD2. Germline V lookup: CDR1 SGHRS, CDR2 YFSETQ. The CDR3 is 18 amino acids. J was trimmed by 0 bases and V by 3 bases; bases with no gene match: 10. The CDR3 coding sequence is TGCGCCAGCAGCTCGGGGAGCGGGAGGGCCGCTAGCACAGATACGCAGTATTTT. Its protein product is CASSSGSGRAASTDTQYF.

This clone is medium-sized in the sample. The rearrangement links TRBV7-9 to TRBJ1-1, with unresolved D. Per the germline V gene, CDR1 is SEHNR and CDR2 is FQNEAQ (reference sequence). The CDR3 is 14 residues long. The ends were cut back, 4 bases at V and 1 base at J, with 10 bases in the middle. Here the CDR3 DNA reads TGTGCCAGCAGCTCCAGCACCGCGAACACTGAAGCTTTCTTT. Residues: CASSSSTANTEAFF.

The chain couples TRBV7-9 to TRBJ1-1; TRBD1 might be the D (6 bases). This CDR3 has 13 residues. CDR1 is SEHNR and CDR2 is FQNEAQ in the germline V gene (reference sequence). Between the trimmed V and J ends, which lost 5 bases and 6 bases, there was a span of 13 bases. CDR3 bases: TGTGCCAGCAGCCAGGGCCGGGGGCCTGAAGCTTTCTTT. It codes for CASSQGRGPEAFF.

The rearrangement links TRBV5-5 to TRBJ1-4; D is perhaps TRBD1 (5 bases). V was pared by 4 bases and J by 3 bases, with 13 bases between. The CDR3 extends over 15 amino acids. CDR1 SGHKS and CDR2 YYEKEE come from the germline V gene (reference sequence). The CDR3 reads CASSPTGGSNEKLFF. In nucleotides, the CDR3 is TGTGCCAGCAGCCCCACCGGGGGGTCTAATGAAAAACTGTTTTTT.

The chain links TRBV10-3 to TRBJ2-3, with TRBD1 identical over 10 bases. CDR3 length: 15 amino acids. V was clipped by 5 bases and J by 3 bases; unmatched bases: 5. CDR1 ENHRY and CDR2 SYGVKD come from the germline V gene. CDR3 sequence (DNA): TGTGCCATCAGTCGACAGGGGGCTAAGACAGATACGCAGTATTTT. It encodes CAISRQGAKTDTQYF.

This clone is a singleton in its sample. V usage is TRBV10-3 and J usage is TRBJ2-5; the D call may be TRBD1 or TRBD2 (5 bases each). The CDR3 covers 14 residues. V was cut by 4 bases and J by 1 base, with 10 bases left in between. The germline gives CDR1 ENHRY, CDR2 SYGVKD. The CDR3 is CAISAGQAQETQYF. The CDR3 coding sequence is TGTGCCATCAGTGCGGGGCAGGCCCAAGAGACCCAGTACTTC.

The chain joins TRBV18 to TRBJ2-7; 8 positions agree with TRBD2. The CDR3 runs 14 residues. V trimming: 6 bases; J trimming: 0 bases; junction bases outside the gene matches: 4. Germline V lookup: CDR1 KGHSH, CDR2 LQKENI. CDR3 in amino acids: CASSGGTSSYEQYF. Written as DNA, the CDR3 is TGTGCCAGCTCCGGGGGGACTAGCTCCTACGAGCAGTACTTC. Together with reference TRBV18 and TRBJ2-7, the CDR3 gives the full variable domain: NAGVMQNPRHLVRRRGQEARLRCSPMKGHSHVYWYRQLPEEGLKFMVYLQKENIIDESGMPKERFSAEFPKEGPSILRIQQVVRGDSAAYFCASSGGTSSYEQYFGPGTRLTVT.

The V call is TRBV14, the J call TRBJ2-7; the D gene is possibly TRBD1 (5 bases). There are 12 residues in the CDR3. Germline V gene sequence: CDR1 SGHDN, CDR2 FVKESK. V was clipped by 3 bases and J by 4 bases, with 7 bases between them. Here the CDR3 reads CASSQGRYEQYF. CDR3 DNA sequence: TGTGCCAGCAGCCAGGGGCGTTACGAGCAGTACTTC.